This TCR beta chain was documented in a study of spatial heterogeneity in lung cancer. About the research overall: More than 8.5 raw reads, on average, carried each unique TCR and UMI combination.

CDR1 and CDR2 (germline): MNHNY, SVGAGI (reference sequence). This CDR3 has 14 residues. Deletions cut 6 bases from V and 4 bases from J, with 16 bases between. This clonotype was found a few times. Its target is unknown. Time point here: sample taken at primary tumor resection. Whole RNA, isolated from tumor, nontumor lung or frozen PBMC, was sequenced without prior sorting. Samples were donated by 72 untreated early-stage non-small cell lung cancer patients. TCR cDNA molecules were tagged individually, and each one carried a unique molecular identifier. TCRdb re-called the 5' RACE reads through MiXCR, storing one row per CDR3 protein. The table shows about 45,000 distinct CDR3 sequences, with 10% to 15% occurring only once. Study observations and caveats: Relative to follow-up, resection was when ubiquitous expanded tumor TCRs appeared more in blood.

Sequencing used PBMCs, obtained at surgery. The rearrangement joins TRBV6-6 to TRBJ2-7; a weak D match, TRBD1 (5 bases). The receptor comes from a female donor with early-stage non-small cell lung cancer. The chain's CDR3 is CASSPAPTGYEQYF. Here the CDR3 DNA reads TGTGCCAGCAGCCCCGCGCCTACAGGTTACGAGCAGTACTTC.